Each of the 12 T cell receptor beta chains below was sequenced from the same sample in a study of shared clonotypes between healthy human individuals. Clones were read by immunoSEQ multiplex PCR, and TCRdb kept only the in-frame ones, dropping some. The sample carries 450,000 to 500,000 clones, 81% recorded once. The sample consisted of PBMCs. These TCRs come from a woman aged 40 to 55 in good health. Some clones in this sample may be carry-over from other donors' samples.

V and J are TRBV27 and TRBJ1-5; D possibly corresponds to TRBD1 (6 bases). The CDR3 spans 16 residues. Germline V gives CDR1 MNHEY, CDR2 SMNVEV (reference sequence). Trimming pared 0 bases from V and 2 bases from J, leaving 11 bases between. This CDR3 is CASSLSGAGGNQPQHF. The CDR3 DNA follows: TGTGCCAGCAGTTTATCGGGGGCAGGGGGCAATCAGCCCCAGCATTTT.

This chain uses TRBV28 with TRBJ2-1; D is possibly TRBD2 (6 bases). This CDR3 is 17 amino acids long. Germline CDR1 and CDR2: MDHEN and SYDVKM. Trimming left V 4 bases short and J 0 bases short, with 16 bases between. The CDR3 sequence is CASSSGGIPSSYNEQFF. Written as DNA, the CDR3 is TGTGCCAGCAGTTCCGGCGGGATTCCGAGCTCCTACAATGAGCAGTTCTTC.

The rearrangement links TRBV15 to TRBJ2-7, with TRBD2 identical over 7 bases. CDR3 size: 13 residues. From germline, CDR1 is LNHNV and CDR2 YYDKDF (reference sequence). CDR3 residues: CATQGGVSYEQYF. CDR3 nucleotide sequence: TGTGCTACCCAGGGAGGGGTGAGCTACGAGCAGTACTTC.

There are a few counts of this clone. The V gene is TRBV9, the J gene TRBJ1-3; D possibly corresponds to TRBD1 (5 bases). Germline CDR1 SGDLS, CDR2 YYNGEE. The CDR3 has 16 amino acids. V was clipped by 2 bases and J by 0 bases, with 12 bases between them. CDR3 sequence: CASSVRADSSGNTIYF. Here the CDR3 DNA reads TGTGCCAGCAGCGTGAGAGCAGACAGCTCTGGAAACACCATATATTTT.

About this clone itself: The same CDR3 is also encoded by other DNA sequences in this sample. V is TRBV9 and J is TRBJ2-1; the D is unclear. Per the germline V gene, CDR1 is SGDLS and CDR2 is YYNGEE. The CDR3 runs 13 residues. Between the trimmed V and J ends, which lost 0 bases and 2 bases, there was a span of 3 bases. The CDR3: CASSVGAYNEQFF. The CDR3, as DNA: TGTGCCAGCAGCGTAGGTGCCTACAATGAGCAGTTCTTC.

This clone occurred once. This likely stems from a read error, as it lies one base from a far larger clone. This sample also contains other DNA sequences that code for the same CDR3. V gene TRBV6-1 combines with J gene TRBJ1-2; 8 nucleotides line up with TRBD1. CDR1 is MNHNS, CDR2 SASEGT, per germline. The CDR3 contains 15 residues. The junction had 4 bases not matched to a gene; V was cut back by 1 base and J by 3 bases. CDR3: CASSEGQGLYYGYTF. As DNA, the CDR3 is TGTGCCAGCAGTGAAGGACAGGGGTTGTACTATGGCTACACCTTC.

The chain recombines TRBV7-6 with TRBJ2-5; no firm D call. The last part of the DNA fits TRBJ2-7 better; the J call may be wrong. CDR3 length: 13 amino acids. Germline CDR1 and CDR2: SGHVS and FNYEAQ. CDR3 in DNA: TGTGCCAGCAGCCCCCCCCTCTCCTACGAGCAGTACTTC. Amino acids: CASSPPLSYEQYF.

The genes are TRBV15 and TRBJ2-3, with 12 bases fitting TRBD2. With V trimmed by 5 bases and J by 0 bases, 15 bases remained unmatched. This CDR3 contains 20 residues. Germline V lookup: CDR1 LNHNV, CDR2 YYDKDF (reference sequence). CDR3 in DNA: TGTGCCACCAGCCTATCCCCGGGACTAGCGGGTATTACTAGCACAGATACGCAGTATTTT. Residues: CATSLSPGLAGITSTDTQYF.

The CDR3 here is CASSQTYSNQPQHF. DNA for the CDR3: TGTGCCAGCAGCCAGACGTATAGCAATCAGCCCCAGCATTTT. This chain connects TRBV7-8 to TRBJ1-5, with unresolved D. Trimming shortened V by 5 bases and J by 0 bases, and 8 bases separated the two germline ends. The CDR3 has 14 residues. Per germline, CDR1 SGHVS and CDR2 FQNEAQ.

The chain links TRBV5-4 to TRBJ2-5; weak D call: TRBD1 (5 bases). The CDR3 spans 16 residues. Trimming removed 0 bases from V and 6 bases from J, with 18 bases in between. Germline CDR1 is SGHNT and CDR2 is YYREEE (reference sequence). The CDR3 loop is CASSLDGASGWKTQYF. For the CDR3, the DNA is TGTGCCAGCAGCTTGGACGGCGCATCAGGGTGGAAGACCCAGTACTTC.

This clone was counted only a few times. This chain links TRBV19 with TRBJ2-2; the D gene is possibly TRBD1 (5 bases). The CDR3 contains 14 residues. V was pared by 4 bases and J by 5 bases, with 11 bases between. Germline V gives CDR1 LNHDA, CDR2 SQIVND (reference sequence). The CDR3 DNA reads TGTGCCAGTAGTAAGGGGATAGGGACCGGGGAGCTGTTTTTT. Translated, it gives CASSKGIGTGELFF.

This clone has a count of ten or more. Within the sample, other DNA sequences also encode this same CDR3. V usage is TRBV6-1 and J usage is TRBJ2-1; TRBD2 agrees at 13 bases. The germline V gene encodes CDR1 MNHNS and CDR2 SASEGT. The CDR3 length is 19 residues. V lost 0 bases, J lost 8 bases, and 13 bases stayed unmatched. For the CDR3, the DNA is TGTGCCAGCAGTGAAGCGCGGGGACTAGCGGGGAGATTAGTCGATGAGCAGTTCTTC. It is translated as CASSEARGLAGRLVDEQFF.